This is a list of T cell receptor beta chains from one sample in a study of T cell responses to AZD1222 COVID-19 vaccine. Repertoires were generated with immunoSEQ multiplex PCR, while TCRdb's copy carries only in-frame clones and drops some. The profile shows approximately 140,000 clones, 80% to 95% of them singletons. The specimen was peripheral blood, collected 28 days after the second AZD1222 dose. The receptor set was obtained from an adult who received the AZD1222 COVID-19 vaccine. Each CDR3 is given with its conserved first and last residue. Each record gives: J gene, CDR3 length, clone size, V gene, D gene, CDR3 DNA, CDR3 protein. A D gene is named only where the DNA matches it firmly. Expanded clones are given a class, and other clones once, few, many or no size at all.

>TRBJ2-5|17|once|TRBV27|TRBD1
TGTGCCAGCAGTTTAAGGGGGAGACAGGGATTCCAAGAGACCCAGTACTTC
CASSLRGRQGFQETQYF
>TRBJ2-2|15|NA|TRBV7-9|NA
TGTGCCAGCAGCTTAAGGCAGGGAAAAACCGGGGAGCTGTTTTTT
CASSLRQGKTGELFF
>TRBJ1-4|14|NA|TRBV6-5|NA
TGTGCCAGCAGTTACGGGACAAGAAATGAAAAACTGTTTTTT
CASSYGTRNEKLFF
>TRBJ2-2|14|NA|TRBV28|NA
TGTGCCAGCAGTTTACGCGAGAACACCGGGGAGCTGTTTTTT
CASSLRENTGELFF
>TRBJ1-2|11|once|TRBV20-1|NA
TGCAGTGCCGCCGGACGGTATGGCTACACCTTC
CSAAGRYGYTF
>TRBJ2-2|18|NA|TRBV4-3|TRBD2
TGCGCCAGCAGCCAAGTTTTAAAGAGCGGGGAGCCCACCGGGGAGCTGTTTTTT
CASSQVLKSGEPTGELFF
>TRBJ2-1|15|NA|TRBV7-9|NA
TGTGCCAGCAGCCCCCCGAGTAGTCAGGTTGATGAGCAGTTCTTC
CASSPPSSQVDEQFF
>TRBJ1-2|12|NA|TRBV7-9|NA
TGTGCCGCTCAAGCCGGGGCGGAGGGCTACACCTTC
CAAQAGAEGYTF
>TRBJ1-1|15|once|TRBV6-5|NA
TGTGCCAGCAGTTACTCCCGGGGATTAGGAACTGAAGCTTTCTTT
CASSYSRGLGTEAFF
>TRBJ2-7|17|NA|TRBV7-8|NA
TGTGCCAGCAGCTTAGGGTTTGGCGGGGGCTTTTCCTACGAGCAGTACTTC
CASSLGFGGGFSYEQYF
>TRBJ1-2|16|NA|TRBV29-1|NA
TGCAGCGTTGTGGGTTGGGCCGGAGCTCGGGACTATGGCTACACCTTC
CSVVGWAGARDYGYTF
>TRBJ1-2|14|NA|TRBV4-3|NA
TGCGCCAGCAGCCAAGCCGCGGGGGTATCGGGCTACACCTTC
CASSQAAGVSGYTF
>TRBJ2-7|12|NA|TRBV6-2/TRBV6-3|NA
TGTGCCAGCAGTCCGGGCCACTACGAGCAGTACTTC
CASSPGHYEQYF
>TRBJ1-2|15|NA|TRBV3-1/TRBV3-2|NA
TGTGCCAGCAGCCAAGCGATGGGGGGGCCCTACGGCTACACCTTC
CASSQAMGGPYGYTF
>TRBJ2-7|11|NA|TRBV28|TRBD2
TGTGCCAGCAGTTTAAGGCGGGAGGAGTACTTC
CASSLRREEYF
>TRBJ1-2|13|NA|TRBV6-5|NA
TGTGCCAGCAGTCCGGGCCCCAGAAGTGGCTACACCTTC
CASSPGPRSGYTF
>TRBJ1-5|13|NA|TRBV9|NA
TGTGCCAGCAGCCGGTCGGGTGGACAGCCCCAGCATTTT
CASSRSGGQPQHF
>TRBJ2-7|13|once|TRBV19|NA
TGTGCCAGTAGTATAGTAGGGGCCTACGAGCAGTACTTC
CASSIVGAYEQYF
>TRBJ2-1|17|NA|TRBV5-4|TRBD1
TGTGCCAGCAGCTTGGGGGGCCGGACAGGGGGATTCGATGAGCAGTTCTTC
CASSLGGRTGGFDEQFF
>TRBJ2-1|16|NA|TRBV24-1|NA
TGTGCCACCAGTGGGGTTCAGGGGTGGACAAACAATGAGCAGTTCTTC
CATSGVQGWTNNEQFF
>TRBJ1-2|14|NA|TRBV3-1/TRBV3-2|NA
TGTGCCAGCAGCCAAGCGGGTCCAGCCTATGGCTACACCTTC
CASSQAGPAYGYTF
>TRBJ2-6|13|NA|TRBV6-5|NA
TGTGCCAGCATTTGGGGCGGGGCCAACGTCCTGACTTTC
CASIWGGANVLTF
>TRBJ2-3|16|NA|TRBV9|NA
TGTGCCAGCAGCGTAGTTGTAGGGACTGGCACAGATACGCAGTATTTT
CASSVVVGTGTDTQYF
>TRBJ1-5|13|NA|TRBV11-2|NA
TGTGCCAGCAGCTTTAATAGCAATCAGCCCCAGCATTTT
CASSFNSNQPQHF
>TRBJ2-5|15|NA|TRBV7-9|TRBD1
TGTGCCAGCAGCAACGGACAGGGGGCGTCCGAGACCCAGTACTTC
CASSNGQGASETQYF
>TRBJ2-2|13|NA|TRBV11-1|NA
TGTGCCAGCAGCTTAGCGCTGGGAAGGGAGCTGTTTTTT
CASSLALGRELFF
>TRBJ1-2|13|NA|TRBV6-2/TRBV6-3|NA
TGTGCCAGCAGTTACGCGACAGTTGGGGGCTACACCTTC
CASSYATVGGYTF
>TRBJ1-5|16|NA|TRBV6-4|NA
TGTGCCAGCAGTGTTGGGGGTCCCTATAGCAATCAGCCCCAGCATTTT
CASSVGGPYSNQPQHF
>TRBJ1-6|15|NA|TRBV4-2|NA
TGTGCCAGCAGCCAAGATCCCACAGATAATTCACCCCTCCACTTT
CASSQDPTDNSPLHF
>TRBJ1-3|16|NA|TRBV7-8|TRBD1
TGTGCCAGCAGCCGGCGAACAGGGGACTCTGGAAACACCATATATTTT
CASSRRTGDSGNTIYF
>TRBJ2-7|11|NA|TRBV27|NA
TGTGCCAGCAGTTCCGGACGGTTTGAGTACTTC
CASSSGRFEYF
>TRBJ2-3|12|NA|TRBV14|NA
TGTGCCAGCAGCCAAGCGGGAGATACGCAGTATTTT
CASSQAGDTQYF
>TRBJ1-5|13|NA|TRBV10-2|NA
TGCGCCAGCAGTTGGGCAGGTTCAGCGGCCCAGCATTTT
CASSWAGSAAQHF
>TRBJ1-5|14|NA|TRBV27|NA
TGTGCCAGCAGTTTGTGGGAAGGTAATCAGCCCCAGCATTTT
CASSLWEGNQPQHF
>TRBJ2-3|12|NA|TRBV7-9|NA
TGTGCCAGCAGCTTACTGGCAACCACGCAGTATTTT
CASSLLATTQYF
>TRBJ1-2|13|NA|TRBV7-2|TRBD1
TGTGCCAGCAGCGCGGACAGGGGCAAGGGCTACACCTTC
CASSADRGKGYTF
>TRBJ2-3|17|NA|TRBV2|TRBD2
TGTGCCAGCAGGGTGGGACTAGCGGGAGGTGCCACAGATACGCAGTATTTT
CASRVGLAGGATDTQYF
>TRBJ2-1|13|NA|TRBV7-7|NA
TGTGCTAGCAGCCTAGACTGGAACAATGAGCAGTTCTTC
CASSLDWNNEQFF
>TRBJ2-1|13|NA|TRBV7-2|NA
TGTGCCAGCAGCTTACCCGTTTACAGTGAGCAGTTCTTC
CASSLPVYSEQFF
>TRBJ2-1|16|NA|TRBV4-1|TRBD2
TGCGCCAGCAGCCAAGAGGACCAGCGGGGGGTCAATGAGCAGTTCTTC
CASSQEDQRGVNEQFF
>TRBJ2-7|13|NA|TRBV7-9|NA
TGTGCCAGCAGCTGGACTTCGTTCGGTGAGCAGTACTTC
CASSWTSFGEQYF
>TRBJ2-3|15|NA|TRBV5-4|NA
TGTGCCAGCAGCTCCCCCCAGGGACTCACAGATACGCAGTATTTT
CASSSPQGLTDTQYF
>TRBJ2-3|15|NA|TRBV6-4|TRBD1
TGTGCCAGCAGTGACGGCAGTCAGGGGGCAGATACGCAGTATTTT
CASSDGSQGADTQYF
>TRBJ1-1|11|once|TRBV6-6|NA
TGTGCCAGCGGGTTGAACACTGAAGCTTTCTTT
CASGLNTEAFF
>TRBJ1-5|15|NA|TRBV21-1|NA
TGTGCCAGCACCTCCGGAGCAAGGGGCAATCAGCCCCAGCATTTT
CASTSGARGNQPQHF
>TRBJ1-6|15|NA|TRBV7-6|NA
TGTGCCAGCAGCTTAGAACAGGGCCCTATTTCACCCCTCCACTTT
CASSLEQGPISPLHF
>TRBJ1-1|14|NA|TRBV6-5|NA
TGTGCCAGCAACCTAGGTGGATTAGGGGCCGAAGCTTTCTTT
CASNLGGLGAEAFF
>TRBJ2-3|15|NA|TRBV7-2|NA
TGTGCCAGCAGCTTTGACTACCGACGCACAGATACGCAGTATTTT
CASSFDYRRTDTQYF
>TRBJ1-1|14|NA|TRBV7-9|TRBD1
TGTGCCAGCAGCGCCACAGGGGAAGTCACTGAAGCTTTCTTT
CASSATGEVTEAFF
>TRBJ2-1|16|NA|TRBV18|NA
TGTGCCAGCTCAGCGGGGACCTTCGGGGCCTACAATGAGCAGTTCTTC
CASSAGTFGAYNEQFF
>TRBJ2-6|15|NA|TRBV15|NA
TGTGCCACCAGCACAATCAGGGCTGGGGCCAACGTCCTGACTTTC
CATSTIRAGANVLTF
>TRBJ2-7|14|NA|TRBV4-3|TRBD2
TGCGCCAGCAGCCCGGGGCGGGGGGTAGGCGAGCAGTACTTC
CASSPGRGVGEQYF
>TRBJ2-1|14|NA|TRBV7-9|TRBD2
TGTGCCAGCAGCCACCGGACTAGCGGCAATGAGCAGTTCTTC
CASSHRTSGNEQFF